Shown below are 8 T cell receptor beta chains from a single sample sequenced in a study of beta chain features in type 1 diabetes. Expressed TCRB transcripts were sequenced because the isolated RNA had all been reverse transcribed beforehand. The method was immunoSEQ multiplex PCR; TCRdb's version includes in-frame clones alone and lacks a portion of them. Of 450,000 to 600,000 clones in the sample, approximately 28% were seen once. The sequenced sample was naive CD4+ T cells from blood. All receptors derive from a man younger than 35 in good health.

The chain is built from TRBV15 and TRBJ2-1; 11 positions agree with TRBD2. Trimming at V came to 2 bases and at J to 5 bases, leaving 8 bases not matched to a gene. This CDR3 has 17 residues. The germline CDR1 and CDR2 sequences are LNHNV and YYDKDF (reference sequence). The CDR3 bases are TGTGCCACCAGCAGACTCAGGGGACTAGCGGTCCACAATGAGCAGTTCTTC. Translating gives CATSRLRGLAVHNEQFF.

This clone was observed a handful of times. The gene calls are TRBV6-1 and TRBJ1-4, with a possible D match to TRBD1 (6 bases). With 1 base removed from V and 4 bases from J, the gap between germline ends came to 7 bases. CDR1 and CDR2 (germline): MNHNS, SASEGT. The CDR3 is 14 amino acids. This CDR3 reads CASSEDRVNEKLFF. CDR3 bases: TGTGCCAGCAGTGAAGACAGGGTTAATGAAAAACTGTTTTTT.

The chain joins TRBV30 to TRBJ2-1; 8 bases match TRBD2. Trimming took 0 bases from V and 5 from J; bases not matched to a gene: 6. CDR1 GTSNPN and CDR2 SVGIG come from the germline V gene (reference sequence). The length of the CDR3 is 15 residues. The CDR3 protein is CAWSVGAGVDNEQFF. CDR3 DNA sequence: TGTGCCTGGAGTGTAGGAGCGGGAGTCGACAATGAGCAGTTCTTC.

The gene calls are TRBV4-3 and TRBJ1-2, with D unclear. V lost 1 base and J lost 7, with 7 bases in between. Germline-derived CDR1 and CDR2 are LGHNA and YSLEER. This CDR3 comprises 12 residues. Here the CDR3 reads CASSQGAGGYTF. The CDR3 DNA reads TGCGCCAGCAGCCAAGGAGCTGGTGGCTACACCTTC.

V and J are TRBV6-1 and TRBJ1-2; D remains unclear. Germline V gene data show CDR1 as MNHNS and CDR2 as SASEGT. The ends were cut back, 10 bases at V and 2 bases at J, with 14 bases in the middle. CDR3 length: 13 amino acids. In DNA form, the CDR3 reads TGTGCCATCACACCGGGCCGCAACTATGGCTACACCTTC. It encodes CAITPGRNYGYTF.

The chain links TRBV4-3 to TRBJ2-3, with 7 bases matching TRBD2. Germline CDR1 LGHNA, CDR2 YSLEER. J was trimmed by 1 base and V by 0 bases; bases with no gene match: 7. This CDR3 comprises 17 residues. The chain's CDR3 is CASSQDPGLAGTDTQYF. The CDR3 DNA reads TGCGCCAGCAGCCAAGATCCAGGCCTAGCGGGCACAGATACGCAGTATTTT.

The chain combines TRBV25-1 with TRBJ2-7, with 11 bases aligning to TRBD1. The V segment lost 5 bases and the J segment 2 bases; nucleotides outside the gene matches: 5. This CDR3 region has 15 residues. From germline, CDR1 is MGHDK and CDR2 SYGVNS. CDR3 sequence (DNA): TGTGCCAGCAGTAGTTGGGACAGGGGGACCTACGAGCAGTACTTC. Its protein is CASSSWDRGTYEQYF.

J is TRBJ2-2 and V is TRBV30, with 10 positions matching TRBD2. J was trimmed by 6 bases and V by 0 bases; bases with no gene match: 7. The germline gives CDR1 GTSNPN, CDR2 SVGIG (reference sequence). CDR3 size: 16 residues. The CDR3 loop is CAWSVLSGRAAGELFF. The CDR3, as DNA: TGTGCCTGGAGTGTACTCAGCGGGAGGGCCGCCGGGGAGCTGTTTTTT.